What follows are 19 T cell receptor beta chains derived from one specimen sequenced in a study of T-cell memory formation after mild COVID-19 (dated by TCRdb to about 2021). Libraries were built with 5' RACE. For sequencing, an Illumina NovaSeq 6000 was employed. TCRdb took the public reads, trimmed them with fastp at Q25, ran MiXCR for clone calling and kept in-frame beta chains. When rows share a CDR3 protein, they turn into one entry using the most common DNA and genes. Present in this sample are 300,000 to 400,000 distinct CDR3 sequences, approximately 15% of which were seen just once. Around 22% of the sample is in the top ten clones. Source material: PBMCs or a T cell subset sorted from them (not recorded which). These TCRs come from a man aged 18 to 30 who had mild COVID-19 (a few samples of this study predate the infection). The sample titles of this study are shuffled in the database, so cell type and time point are left out; the donor was told from shared clones.

The rearrangement links TRBV6-2 or TRBV6-3 to TRBJ2-3; D is perhaps TRBD2 (5 bases). The CDR3 covers 15 residues. CDR1 is MNHEY and CDR2 is SVGEGT in the germline V gene. V dropped 5 bases and J dropped 0 bases, with 12 bases sitting between them. CDR3 nucleotides: TGTGCCAGCAGTCACCAATGGACTAGCACAGATACGCAGTATTTT. It yields the protein CASSHQWTSTDTQYF.

V and J are TRBV5-1 and TRBJ1-1, with D possibly being TRBD1 (6 bases). Germline V gives CDR1 SGHRS, CDR2 YFSETQ. V was pared by 4 bases and J by 1 base, with 14 bases between. The CDR3 has 15 amino acids. CDR3 sequence reads: CASSTFGQTNTEAFF. CDR3 sequence (DNA): TGCGCCAGCAGCACTTTCGGACAGACGAACACTGAAGCTTTCTTT.

The chain joins TRBV20-1 to TRBJ2-5, with D perhaps matching TRBD2 (6 bases). Trimming stripped 3 bases from V and 1 base from J, with 15 bases between. The CDR3 is made up of 15 amino acids. CDR1 is DFQATT, CDR2 SNEGSKA, per germline (reference sequence). CDR3 in DNA: TGCAGTGCTAGGGGGCGAAAGGGAGGCCAAGAGACCCAGTACTTC. The encoded protein is CSARGRKGGQETQYF.

There are a few counts of this clonotype. The V and J genes are TRBV5-1 and TRBJ2-7; D possibly matches TRBD1 or TRBD2 (7 bases each). Germline V gene data show CDR1 as SGHRS and CDR2 as YFSETQ. V lost 3 bases and J 3 bases, leaving 16 bases between the germline ends. The CDR3 is 15 amino acids. CDR3 loop: CASSSGGADDYEQYF. DNA for the CDR3: TGCGCCAGCAGCTCAGGGGGGGCGGACGACTACGAGCAGTACTTC.

This rearrangement joins TRBV25-1 to TRBJ1-3; tentatively, D is TRBD1 (5 bases). This CDR3 is 15 amino acids long. V lost 6 bases and J lost 1, with 13 bases in between. Per germline, CDR1 MGHDK and CDR2 SYGVNS. The CDR3 is CASRPLRGSGNTIYF. CDR3 in DNA: TGTGCCAGCAGGCCCCTTCGGGGGTCTGGAAACACCATATATTTT.

This clonotype appeared a few times. The chain has TRBV6-5 and TRBJ1-1, with D possibly being TRBD1 (6 bases). CDR1 is MNHEY and CDR2 is SVGAGI in the germline V gene. V lost 2 bases, J lost 1 base, and 14 bases lay in between. CDR3 length equals 16 residues. CDR3 protein: CASSYDGGRRNTEAFF. CDR3 in DNA: TGTGCCAGCAGTTACGACGGGGGGCGGAGGAACACTGAAGCTTTCTTT.

This clonotype was seen many times. The rearrangement joins TRBV4-1 to TRBJ2-2; 8 positions match TRBD2. The V gene's germline CDR1 is MGHRA and CDR2 YSYEKL. V shed 4 bases, J shed 2 bases, and the junction held 9 bases outside the gene matches. This CDR3 contains 17 residues. This chain's CDR3 is CASSLSGGADNTGELFF. The CDR3, as DNA: TGCGCCAGCAGCCTCAGCGGGGGCGCGGATAACACCGGGGAGCTGTTTTTT.

This clonotype was seen ten or more times. This sequence joins TRBV20-1 and TRBJ2-1, with D maybe TRBD2 (5 bases). Looked up from germline, CDR1 is DFQATT and CDR2 is SNEGSKA (reference sequence). The CDR3 loop spans 15 amino acids. V lost 0 bases and J lost 0, with 9 bases in between. In DNA form, the CDR3 reads TGCAGTGCTAGAGATGGAGCGGCCTCCTACAATGAGCAGTTCTTC. It specifies CSARDGAASYNEQFF.

In its sample, this clonotype was seen a few times. The chain links TRBV7-2 to TRBJ1-6; TRBD1 matches at 7 bases. V shed 5 bases, J shed 10 bases, and the junction held 5 bases outside the gene matches. The CDR3 length is 13 residues. Germline V CDR1 and CDR2: SGHTA, FQGNSA. The CDR3 sequence is CASSTGALSPLHF. CDR3 nucleotides: TGTGCCAGCAGCACAGGGGCATTGTCACCCCTCCACTTT.

This clonotype has a handful of counts. The chain employs TRBV5-1 and TRBJ2-5; D remains unclear. The CDR3 spans 13 residues. V was shortened by 4 bases and J by 5 bases, with 12 bases between the two germline ends. The germline gives CDR1 SGHRS, CDR2 YFSETQ. The DNA for the CDR3 is TGCGCCAGCAGCCTACCAGTGGAGGAGACCCAGTACTTC. Translation: CASSLPVEETQYF.

This clonotype has ten or more counts. This chain links TRBV7-2 with TRBJ2-2, with unresolved D. This CDR3 comprises 13 residues. Germline V gene data show CDR1 as SGHTA and CDR2 as FQGNSA. The V end was cut by 4 bases, the J end by 7 bases, with 10 bases between. Here the CDR3 DNA reads TGTGCCAGCAGCTCAGACTCGGGCGGGGAGCTGTTTTTT. Amino acids: CASSSDSGGELFF.

J is TRBJ2-5 and V is TRBV4-2; D is unclear. CDR1 LGHNA and CDR2 YNFKEQ come from the germline V gene. The CDR3 contains 14 residues. V was clipped by 1 base and J by 1 base, with 7 bases between them. This chain's CDR3 is CASSQGAVQETQYF. The CDR3 nucleotides are TGTGCCAGCAGCCAAGGGGCCGTCCAAGAGACCCAGTACTTC.

J is TRBJ2-5 and V is TRBV23-1, with D unresolved. TRBV23-1 is flagged as an ORF with uncertain function. This CDR3 is 16 amino acids long. Trimming took 8 bases from V and 3 from J, leaving 22 bases between them. CDR3 amino acids: CASLKEHQKSEETQYF. The CDR3 bases are TGCGCCAGCCTCAAAGAGCACCAAAAGTCAGAAGAGACCCAGTACTTC.

This clonotype occurred many times. The rearrangement joins TRBV5-4 to TRBJ2-3; no definite D call. V gave up 3 bases and J gave up 0 bases, with 2 bases separating them. CDR1 and CDR2 (germline): SGHNT, YYREEE (reference sequence). CDR3 length: 12 residues. The CDR3 region has the DNA TGTGCCAGCAGCTACAGCACAGATACGCAGTATTTT. It codes for CASSYSTDTQYF. Drawing the rest from reference TRBV5-4 and TRBJ2-3, the complete variable domain is ETGVTQSPTHLIKTRGQQVTLRCSSQSGHNTVSWYQQALGQGPQFIFQYYREEENGRGNFPPRFSGLQFPNYSSELNVNALELDDSALYLCASSYSTDTQYFGPGTRLTVL.

This clonotype was detected only a few times. This chain links TRBV5-1 with TRBJ2-7, with D unclear. The CDR3 is 14 amino acids. Germline V lookup: CDR1 SGHRS, CDR2 YFSETQ. The V end was cut by 0 bases, the J end by 3 bases, with 10 bases between. The CDR3 DNA sequence: TGCGCCAGCAGCTTGGCAGGTCAGGACTACGAGCAGTACTTC. Translating gives CASSLAGQDYEQYF.

The chain uses TRBV3-1 and TRBJ2-7; D possibly matches TRBD1 or TRBD2 (5 bases each). V dropped 3 bases and J dropped 6 bases, with 15 bases sitting between them. Germline loops: CDR1 LGHDT, CDR2 YNNKEL (reference sequence). This CDR3 is built from 14 residues. CDR3 in amino acids: CASSQDHMGREQYF. The DNA for the CDR3 is TGTGCCAGCAGCCAGGACCATATGGGACGCGAGCAGTACTTC.

This clonotype was picked up a small number of times. The genes are TRBV7-3 and TRBJ2-4; the match to TRBD1 covers 7 bases. CDR1 is SGHTA, CDR2 FQGTGA, per germline. CDR3 length: 14 residues. J gave up 9 bases and V 5 bases, and 10 bases lay outside the gene matches. CDR3 sequence: CASSLGTANGIQYF. The DNA for the CDR3 is TGTGCCAGCAGCCTAGGGACAGCCAACGGCATTCAGTACTTC.

This chain joins TRBV6-4 and TRBJ2-7; TRBD1 agrees at 7 bases. Trimming at V came to 6 bases and at J to 5 bases, leaving 4 bases not matched to a gene. This CDR3 comprises 12 residues. CDR1 and CDR2 from the germline V gene are MRHNA and SNTAGT. The CDR3 spells CASRDRWNEQYF. The CDR3 DNA reads TGTGCCAGCAGGGACAGGTGGAACGAGCAGTACTTC.

The rearrangement joins TRBV5-1 to TRBJ2-7, with 11 bases that match TRBD1. The germline V gene has CDR1 SGHRS and CDR2 YFSETQ. J was trimmed by 7 bases and V by 1 base; bases with no gene match: 10. The CDR3 spans 16 residues. CDR3 sequence (DNA): TGCGCCAGCAGCTTGCCACCCGGACAGGGGGCCGGGGAGCAGTACTTC. It encodes CASSLPPGQGAGEQYF.